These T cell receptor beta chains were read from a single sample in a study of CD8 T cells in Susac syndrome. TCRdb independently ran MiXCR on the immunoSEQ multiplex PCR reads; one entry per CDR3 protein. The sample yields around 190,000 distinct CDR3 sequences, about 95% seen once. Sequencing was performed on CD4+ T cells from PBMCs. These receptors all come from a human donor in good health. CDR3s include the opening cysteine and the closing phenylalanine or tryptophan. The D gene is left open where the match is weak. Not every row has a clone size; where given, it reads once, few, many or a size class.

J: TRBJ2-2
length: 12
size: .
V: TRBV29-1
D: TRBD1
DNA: TGCAGCGGAGGACAGGGTGCCGGGGAGCTGTTTTTT
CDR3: CSGGQGAGELFF

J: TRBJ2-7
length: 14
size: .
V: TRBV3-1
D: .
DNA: TGTGCCAGCAGCCAAGGGACGCCCTCCTACGAGCAGTACTTC
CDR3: CASSQGTPSYEQYF

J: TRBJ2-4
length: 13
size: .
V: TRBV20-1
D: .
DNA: TGCAGTGCAAAAAGGGACGGAGGAAACATTCAGTACTTC
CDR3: CSAKRDGGNIQYF

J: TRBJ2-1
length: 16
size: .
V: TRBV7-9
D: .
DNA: TGTGCCAGCAGCTTGCCCCCCGCCGGGACGCACAATGAGCAGTTCTTC
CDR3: CASSLPPAGTHNEQFF

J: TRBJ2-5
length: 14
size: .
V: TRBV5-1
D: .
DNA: TGCGCCAGCGATAGGCGGGGCGGACAAGAGACCCAGTACTTC
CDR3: CASDRRGGQETQYF

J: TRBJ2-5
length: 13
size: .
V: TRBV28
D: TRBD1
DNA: TGTGCCAGCAGGGGACAGGGCCGGGAGACCCAGTACTTC
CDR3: CASRGQGRETQYF

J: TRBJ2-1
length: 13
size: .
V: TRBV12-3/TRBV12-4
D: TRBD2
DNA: TGTGCCAGCACGGGACTAGCGGGAAATGAGCAGTTCTTC
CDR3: CASTGLAGNEQFF

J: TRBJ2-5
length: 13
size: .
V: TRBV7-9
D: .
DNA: TGTGCCAGCGCGGGATTCGGCAAAGAGACCCAGTACTTC
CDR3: CASAGFGKETQYF

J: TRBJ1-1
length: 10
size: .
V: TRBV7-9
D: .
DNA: TGTGCCAGCTCCCGTGCGGAAGCTTTCTTT
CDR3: CASSRAEAFF

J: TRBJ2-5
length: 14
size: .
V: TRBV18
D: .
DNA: TGTGCCAGCTCACCTATGACGGCTCAAGAGACCCAGTACTTC
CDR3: CASSPMTAQETQYF

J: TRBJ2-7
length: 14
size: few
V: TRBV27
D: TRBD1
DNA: TGTGCCAGCAGTCCCCGGGACAGACCTAGCGAGCAGTACTTC
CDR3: CASSPRDRPSEQYF

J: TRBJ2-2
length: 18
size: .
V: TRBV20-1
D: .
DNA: TGCAGTGCACACAGGCCGTCGACGGCTTATATGTTAACCGGGGAGCTGTTTTTT
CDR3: CSAHRPSTAYMLTGELFF

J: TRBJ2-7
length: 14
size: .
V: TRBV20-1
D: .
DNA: TGCAGTGCTCTACGACGAGGGGCGGGTAACGAGCAGTACTTC
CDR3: CSALRRGAGNEQYF

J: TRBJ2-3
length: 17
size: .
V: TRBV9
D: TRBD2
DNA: TGTGCCAGCAGCGTATCCCTAGCGGGAGGTAGCACAGATACGCAGTATTTT
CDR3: CASSVSLAGGSTDTQYF

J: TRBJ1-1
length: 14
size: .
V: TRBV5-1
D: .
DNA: TGCGCCAGCAGCTACCAGGGACAGAACACTGAAGCTTTCTTT
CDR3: CASSYQGQNTEAFF

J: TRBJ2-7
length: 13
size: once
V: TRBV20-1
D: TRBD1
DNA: TGCAGTGCTAGCGACAGGGGCAGGGACGAGCAGTACTTC
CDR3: CSASDRGRDEQYF

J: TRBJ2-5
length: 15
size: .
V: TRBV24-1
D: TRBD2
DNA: TGTGCCACCAGTAAGGGAGGGACGGGCAAAGGGACCCAGTACTTC
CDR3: CATSKGGTGKGTQYF

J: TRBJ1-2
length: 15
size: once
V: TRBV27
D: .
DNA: TGTGCCAGCACCCGCCTGGGGGGCTTATCCTATGGCTACACCTTC
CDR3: CASTRLGGLSYGYTF

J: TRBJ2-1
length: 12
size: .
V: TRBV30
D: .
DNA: TGTGCCTGGTCCCTTCGAGGGGATGAGCAGTTCTTC
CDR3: CAWSLRGDEQFF

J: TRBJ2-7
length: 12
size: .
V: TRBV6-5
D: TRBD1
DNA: TGTGCCAGCAGTACACAGGGGGCCGAGCAGTACTTC
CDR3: CASSTQGAEQYF

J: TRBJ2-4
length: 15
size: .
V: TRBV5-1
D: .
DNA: TGCGCCAGCAGCTTAGGCAGTACCGCTAAAAACATTCAGTACTTC
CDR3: CASSLGSTAKNIQYF

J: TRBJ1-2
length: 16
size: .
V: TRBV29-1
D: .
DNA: TGCAGCGTTGAAGGGCAGGCCCCGCTATCTAACTATGGCTACACCTTC
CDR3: CSVEGQAPLSNYGYTF

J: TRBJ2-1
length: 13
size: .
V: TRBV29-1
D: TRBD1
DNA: TGCAGCGTTGTTCGGGACAGCTACAATGAGCAGTTCTTC
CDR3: CSVVRDSYNEQFF

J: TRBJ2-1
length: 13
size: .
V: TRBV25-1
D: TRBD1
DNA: TGTGCCAGCAGTGGACAGGGTAACAATGAGCAGTTCTTC
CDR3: CASSGQGNNEQFF

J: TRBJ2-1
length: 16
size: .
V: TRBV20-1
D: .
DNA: TGCAGTGCTAGAAACCCCCGGGCTAGAATTTACAATGAGCAGTTCTTC
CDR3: CSARNPRARIYNEQFF

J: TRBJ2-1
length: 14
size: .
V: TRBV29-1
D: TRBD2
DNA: TGCAGCGCCAAAGGGACTAGCGACTACAATGAGCAGTTCTTC
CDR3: CSAKGTSDYNEQFF

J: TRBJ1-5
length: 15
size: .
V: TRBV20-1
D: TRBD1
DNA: TGCAGTGCTCTCTCCGGGACAGGGGGCGATCAGCCCCAGCATTTT
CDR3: CSALSGTGGDQPQHF

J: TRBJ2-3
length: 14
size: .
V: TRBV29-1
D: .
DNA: TGCAGCGCCACAGCGGAGCCCTACACAGATACGCAGTATTTT
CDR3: CSATAEPYTDTQYF

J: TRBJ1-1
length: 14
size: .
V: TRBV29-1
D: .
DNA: TGCAGCGTTAAACTGGGCCGTATGAACACTGAAGCTTTCTTT
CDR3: CSVKLGRMNTEAFF

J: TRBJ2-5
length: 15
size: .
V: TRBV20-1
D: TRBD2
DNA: TGCAGTGCTACCGGACTAGCGGGGAGGCAAGAGACCCAGTACTTC
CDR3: CSATGLAGRQETQYF

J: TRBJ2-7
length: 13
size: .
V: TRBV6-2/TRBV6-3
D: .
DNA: TGTGCCGGAGCCCGGGACTCGTCCTACGAGCAGTACTTC
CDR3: CAGARDSSYEQYF

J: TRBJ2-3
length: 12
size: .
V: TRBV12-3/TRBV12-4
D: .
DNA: TGTGCCAGCAGTTCTGGCACAGATACGCAGTATTTT
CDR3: CASSSGTDTQYF

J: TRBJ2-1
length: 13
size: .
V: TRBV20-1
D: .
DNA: TGCAGTGCGAACAACCCCTCGTACAATGAGCAGTTCTTC
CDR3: CSANNPSYNEQFF